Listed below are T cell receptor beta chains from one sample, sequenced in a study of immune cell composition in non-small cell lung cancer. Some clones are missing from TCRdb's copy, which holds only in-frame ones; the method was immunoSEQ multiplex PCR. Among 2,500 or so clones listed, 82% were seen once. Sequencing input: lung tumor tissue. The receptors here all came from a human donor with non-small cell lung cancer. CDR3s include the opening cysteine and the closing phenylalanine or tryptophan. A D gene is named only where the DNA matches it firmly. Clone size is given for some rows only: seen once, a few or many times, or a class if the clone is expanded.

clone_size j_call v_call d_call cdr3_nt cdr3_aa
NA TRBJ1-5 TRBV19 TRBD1 TGTGCCAGTAGTATCGGGGCAGGGGGTTCGTTGGGCAATCAGCCCCAGCATTTT CASSIGAGGSLGNQPQHF
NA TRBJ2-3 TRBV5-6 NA TGTGCCAGCAGCTACGCTCGGACAGGCACAGATACGCAGTATTTT CASSYARTGTDTQYF
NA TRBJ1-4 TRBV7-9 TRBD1 TGTGCCAGCAGCTCCCTATTAAGGGGGCCTAATGAAAAACTGTTTTTT CASSSLLRGPNEKLFF
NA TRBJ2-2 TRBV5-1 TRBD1 TGCGCCAGCAGCGAACTCCCGACAGGGAGAACCGGGGAGCTGTTTTTT CASSELPTGRTGELFF
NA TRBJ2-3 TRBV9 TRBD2 TGTGCCAGCAGCCCCCGCGGACTAGCGGGAGCAGATACGCAGTATTTT CASSPRGLAGADTQYF
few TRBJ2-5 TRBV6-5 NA TGTGCCAGCAGCCCCAGGGGAGTCGAGACCCAGTACTTC CASSPRGVETQYF
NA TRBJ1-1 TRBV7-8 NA TGTGCCAGCAGCACGAGGGACATTGAGAAGAACACTGAAGCTTTCTTT CASSTRDIEKNTEAFF
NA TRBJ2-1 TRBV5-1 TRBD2 TGCGCCAGCAGCTTGGGCGGGAGAAGATACAATGAGCAGTTCTTC CASSLGGRRYNEQFF
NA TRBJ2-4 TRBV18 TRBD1 TGTGCCAGCTCCCTCGGACAGGATGGGGACATTCAGTACTTC CASSLGQDGDIQYF
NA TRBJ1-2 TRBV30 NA TGTGCCTGGAGTGTTTGGGCATCCAACTATGGCTACACCTTC CAWSVWASNYGYTF
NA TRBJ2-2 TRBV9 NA TGTGCCAGCAGCGTAGTTGGGGGGGCCAACACCGGGGAGCTGTTTTTT CASSVVGGANTGELFF
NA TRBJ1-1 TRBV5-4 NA TGTGCCAGCAGGTCGGGGACATCCTCGGGGAACACTGAAGCTTTCTTT CASRSGTSSGNTEAFF
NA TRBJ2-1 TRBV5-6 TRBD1 TGTGCCAGCAGCCTGGGGACAGGGGTATGGGAGCAGTTCTTC CASSLGTGVWEQFF
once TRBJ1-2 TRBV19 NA TGTGCCAGTAGTATGGGTTTGCGGGTTGCGAACTATGGCTACACCTTC CASSMGLRVANYGYTF
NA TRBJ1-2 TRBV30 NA TGTGCCTGGAGTGTTGGATGGGGCCTGGGATATGGCTACACCTTC CAWSVGWGLGYGYTF
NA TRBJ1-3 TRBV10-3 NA TGTGCCATCAGTGACCAGGGTGGAACCATATATTTT CAISDQGGTIYF